This paragraph covers one TCR beta chain sequence. The record originates from a study of blood T cells in healthy people across ages. Combining a sample-barcoded 5' primer with a J-beta primer mix, a second PCR ran for about 7 to 11 cycles. TCRdb redid the calling of the 5' RACE reads with MiXCR, one entry per CDR3 protein. The sample yields about 1.4 million distinct CDR3 sequences, roughly 59% seen once. The CDR3 runs to 14 residues. Per the germline V gene, CDR1 is DFQATT and CDR2 is SNEGSKA (reference sequence). Trimming took 5 bases from V and 1 from J, leaving 14 bases between them. The rearrangement uses TRBV20-1 and TRBJ1-2; possibly TRBD1 for D (6 bases). Sample: blood. This receptor was identified in a young man in good health. CDR3 sequence (DNA): TGCAGTGCTCGCCGGGACAAGGATAACTATGGCTACACCTTC. Its protein is CSARRDKDNYGYTF.